What follows describes a single T cell receptor (beta chain). Its antigen remains unknown. Data came from immunoSEQ multiplex PCR; TCRdb stores just in-frame clones and leaves some out. The sample consists of 120,000 or so clones, 80% to 90% of them appearing once. There are 14 residues in the CDR3. CDR1 is ENHRY and CDR2 is SYGVKD in the germline V gene. The V end was cut by 4 bases, the J end by 2 bases, with 12 bases between. The data stem from a study of T cell responses to AZD1222 COVID-19 vaccine. Study-wide results and limits: The span of vaccine-associated CD4 TCRs extended across spike, with dominance at 160-218 and 743-854. Most donors were white British and more were female, and clonal diversity was possibly underestimated.

Sequencing used peripheral blood, obtained on day 0 of MenACWY control vaccination. The rearrangement links TRBV10-3 to TRBJ2-7; D gene unclear. The TCR originated in an adult in good health. CDR3 coding DNA: TGTGCCATCAGTGCGAACCGGGCCCCCTACGAGCAGTACTTC. Amino acids: CAISANRAPYEQYF.